A single T cell receptor (beta chain) is shown here with its context. Its target is not known. One end of the junction is discordant with germline, which a read error may explain. This sample was included in a study of blood T cells in healthy people across ages. Study outcomes and limitations: In older individuals, TCR beta diversity per million T cells was lower, falling roughly linearly with age. Reliance upon unsorted PBMCs precluded definitive naive versus antigen-experienced comparison.

This CDR3 is built from 15 residues. CDR1 and CDR2 from the germline V gene are SGHRS and YFSETQ. Alongside a J-beta primer mix, a sample-barcoded 5' primer served in a second PCR lasting about 7 to 12 cycles. With 12 random nucleotides, a template-switch adaptor tagged each individual cDNA molecule. One entry per CDR3 protein, called by TCRdb with MiXCR from the 5' RACE reads. Here the sample spans almost 1 million distinct CDR3 sequences, around 54% being singletons. This clonotype was sampled from a woman between 55 and 75 years old in good health. Sequenced: blood. The genes are TRBV5-1 and TRBJ2-5; D is possibly TRBD1 (5 bases). The DNA end favors TRBJ2-7, so the J call may be wrong. As DNA, the CDR3 is TGCGCCAGCAGCTCCGGACAACCGAGCTCCAACGAGCAGTACTTC. The encoded protein is CASSSGQPSSNEQYF.